The 13 T cell receptor beta chains below were found in one sample sequenced in a study of blood T cell repertoires in COVID-19. The data were produced by immunoSEQ multiplex PCR, yet TCRdb's version contains in-frame clones alone and is incomplete. The top ten hold roughly 17% of the sample, which has 85,000 to 110,000 clones, roughly 89% seen once. The sample consisted of peripheral blood. These receptors were taken from a woman at least 80 years old in a cohort sampled during active COVID-19.

This sequence joins TRBV12-3 or TRBV12-4 and TRBJ2-3; D not resolved. Trimming removed 3 bases from V and 7 bases from J, with 5 bases in between. The CDR3 length is 11 residues. DNA of the CDR3: TGTGCCAGCAGTTTTGACAATACGCAGTATTTT. Translating gives CASSFDNTQYF.

The rearrangement uses TRBV24-1 and TRBJ1-2; maybe TRBD1 (5 bases). The CDR3 loop spans 14 amino acids. In germline, CDR1 is KGHDR, CDR2 SFDVKD. Trimming stripped 1 base from V and 3 bases from J, with 8 bases between. The CDR3 here is CATSDLGRDYGYTF. CDR3 nucleotide sequence: TGTGCCACCAGTGATTTAGGCAGGGACTATGGCTACACCTTC.

The V and J genes are TRBV24-1 and TRBJ2-3; perhaps TRBD2 as D (6 bases). The V end was cut by 5 bases, the J end by 3 bases, with 14 bases between. CDR1 is KGHDR, CDR2 SFDVKD, per germline. The CDR3 consists of 15 residues. This CDR3 is CATSVGEGRTDTQYF. CDR3 sequence (DNA): TGTGCCACCAGTGTCGGAGAGGGGAGGACAGATACGCAGTATTTT.

The chain couples TRBV28 to TRBJ1-1, with TRBD1 as a possible D gene (6 bases). Germline V gene lookup returns CDR1 MDHEN and CDR2 SYDVKM. The ends were cut back, 5 bases at V and 3 bases at J, with 19 bases in the middle. The CDR3 sequence is 16 residues long. This CDR3 reads CASSPGAQLGYTEAFF. For the CDR3, the DNA is TGTGCCAGCAGTCCAGGGGCGCAGCTAGGGTACACTGAAGCTTTCTTT.

The gene calls are TRBV18 and TRBJ1-1; TRBD1 might be the D (5 bases). CDR1 and CDR2 (germline): KGHSH, LQKENI. The CDR3 contains 16 residues. V was clipped by 3 bases and J by 3 bases, with 17 bases between them. The DNA of the CDR3 is TGTGCCAGCTCACCCCCAGGGTTTTCCTCTGACACTGAAGCTTTCTTT. Its translation: CASSPPGFSSDTEAFF.

This clone was seen once. The rearrangement uses TRBV10-3 and TRBJ2-2; 7 bases align to TRBD1. The CDR3 is made up of 14 amino acids. Losses at the gene ends were 6 bases for V and 5 bases for J; bases not matched to a gene: 6. Germline V gene lookup returns CDR1 ENHRY and CDR2 SYGVKD. The CDR3 protein is CAIRTGAETGELFF. DNA for the CDR3: TGTGCCATCAGAACAGGGGCGGAAACCGGGGAGCTGTTTTTT.

This chain links TRBV7-9 with TRBJ1-1, with TRBD1 as a possible D gene (6 bases). Between the trimmed V and J ends, which lost 8 bases and 1 base, there was a span of 14 bases. Germline V CDR1 and CDR2: SEHNR, FQNEAQ (reference sequence). CDR3 length: 14 residues. The CDR3 bases are TGTGCCAGCGGACCTTTACAGGGGAACACTGAAGCTTTCTTT. Translated, it gives CASGPLQGNTEAFF.

The rearrangement joins TRBV10-3 to TRBJ1-1, with TRBD1 matching over 7 bases. The CDR3 has 14 amino acids. Losses at the gene ends were 3 bases for V and 0 bases for J; bases not matched to a gene: 1. Germline CDR1 ENHRY, CDR2 SYGVKD. DNA of the CDR3: TGTGCCATCAGTGAAGGGACAGTGAACACTGAAGCTTTCTTT. It specifies CAISEGTVNTEAFF.

The chain is built from TRBV3-1 (or the pseudogene TRBV3-2) and TRBJ1-1; TRBD1 matches at 9 bases. With 4 bases clipped from V and 4 bases from J, the junction kept 4 bases outside the gene matches. Germline values: CDR1 LGHDT, CDR2 YNNKEL (reference sequence). The CDR3 runs to 14 residues. Written as DNA, the CDR3 is TGTGCCAGCAGCCTCGGGACAGGGCTCACTGAAGCTTTCTTT. It is translated as CASSLGTGLTEAFF.

The rearrangement uses TRBV11-2 and TRBJ1-2, with D unresolved. This CDR3 has 11 amino acids. The germline V and J ends were trimmed by 7 bases and 4 bases, with 7 bases remaining between them. Germline CDR1 reads SGHAT; CDR2 reads FQNNGV. This chain's CDR3 is CASTRSYGYTF. CDR3 bases: TGTGCCAGCACCAGAAGCTATGGCTACACCTTC. Based on the CDR3 plus reference TRBV11-2 and TRBJ1-2, the full variable domain is EAGVAQSPRYKIIEKRQSVAFWCNPISGHATLYWYQQILGQGPKLLIQFQNNGVVDDSQLPKDRFSAERLKGVDSTLKIQPAKLEDSAVYLCASTRSYGYTFGSGTRLTVV.

In its sample, this clone was seen once. This chain joins TRBV28 and TRBJ2-3; D remains ambiguous. Germline V gene data show CDR1 as MDHEN and CDR2 as SYDVKM. The CDR3 has 14 residues. With 7 bases removed from V and 0 bases from J, the gap between germline ends came to 11 bases. The CDR3 loop reads CASTSVASTDTQYF. In DNA, the CDR3 is TGTGCCAGCACGAGCGTCGCTAGCACAGATACGCAGTATTTT.

The chain uses TRBV5-1 and TRBJ2-1; 7 bases are shared with TRBD1. Germline lookup yields CDR1 SGHRS and CDR2 YFSETQ. The ends lost 3 bases at V and 10 bases at J; junction bases unmatched: 10. The CDR3 has 14 amino acids. The CDR3 coding sequence is TGCGCCAGCAGCTACCAAGGGACAGCTGAGGAGCAGTTCTTC. The encoded protein is CASSYQGTAEEQFF.

V gene TRBV28 combines with J gene TRBJ2-2; 9 nucleotides match TRBD1. CDR1 MDHEN and CDR2 SYDVKM come from the germline V gene. The trim removed 7 bases at V and 3 bases at J, leaving 6 bases unmatched. This CDR3 contains 15 residues. CDR3 DNA sequence: TGTGCCAGCATCCCGGGACAGGGTCACACCGGGGAGCTGTTTTTT. Translating it yields CASIPGQGHTGELFF. Based on the CDR3 plus reference TRBV28 and TRBJ2-2, the full variable domain is DVKVTQSSRYLVKRTGEKVFLECVQDMDHENMFWYRQDPGLGLRLIYFSYDVKMKEKGDIPEGYSVSREKKERFSLILESASTNQTSMYLCASIPGQGHTGELFFGEGSRLTVL.